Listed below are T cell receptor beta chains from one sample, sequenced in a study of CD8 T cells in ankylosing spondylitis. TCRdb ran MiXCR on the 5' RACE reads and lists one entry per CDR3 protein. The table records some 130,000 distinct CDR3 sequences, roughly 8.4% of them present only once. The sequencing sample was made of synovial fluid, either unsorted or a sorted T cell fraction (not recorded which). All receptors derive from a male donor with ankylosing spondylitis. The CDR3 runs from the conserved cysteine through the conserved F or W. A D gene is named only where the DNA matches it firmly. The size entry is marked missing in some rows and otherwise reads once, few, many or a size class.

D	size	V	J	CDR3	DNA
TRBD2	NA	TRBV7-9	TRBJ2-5	CASSFTAGVETQYF	TGTGCCAGCAGCTTCACAGCGGGAGTCGAGACCCAGTACTTC
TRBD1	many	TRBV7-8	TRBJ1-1	CASTVQGSYTEAFF	TGTGCCAGCACCGTACAGGGGTCGTACACTGAAGCTTTCTTT
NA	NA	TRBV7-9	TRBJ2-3	CASSRRQGGTDTQYF	TGTGCCAGCAGCCGTAGACAGGGAGGGACAGATACGCAGTATTTT
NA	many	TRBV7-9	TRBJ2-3	CASSRQTTVTDTQYF	TGTGCCAGCAGCCGACAGACAACAGTCACAGATACGCAGTATTTT
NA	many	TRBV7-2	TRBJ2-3	CASSSYGDTQYF	TGTGCCAGCAGCTCGTATGGTGATACGCAGTATTTT
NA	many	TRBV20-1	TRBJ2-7	CSARGKVSSYEQYF	TGCAGTGCTAGAGGGAAGGTCAGCTCCTACGAGCAGTACTTC
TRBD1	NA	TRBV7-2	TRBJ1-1	CASSTIPGTGLSFF	TGTGCCAGCAGCACCATACCCGGGACAGGGTTGTCTTTCTTT
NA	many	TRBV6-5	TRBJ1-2	CASSYALWGDGYTF	TGTGCCAGCAGTTACGCATTATGGGGGGATGGCTACACCTTC
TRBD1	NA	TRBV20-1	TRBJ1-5	CSALHRTGKNAFGQPQHF	TGCAGTGCTCTACATAGGACAGGGAAAAACGCTTTCGGTCAGCCCCAGCATTTT
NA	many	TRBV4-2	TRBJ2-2	CASSQDWAGVDTGELFF	TGTGCCAGCAGCCAAGATTGGGCCGGGGTCGACACCGGGGAGCTGTTTTTT
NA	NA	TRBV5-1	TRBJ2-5	CASDRGASDSETQYF	TGCGCCAGCGATAGGGGAGCTAGCGACTCTGAGACCCAGTACTTC
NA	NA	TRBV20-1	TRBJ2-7	CSAARSEQYF	TGCAGTGCTGCAAGATCCGAGCAGTACTTC
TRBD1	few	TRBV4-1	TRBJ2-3	CASSLRQGNTDTQYF	TGCGCCAGCAGCCTCCGACAGGGAAACACAGATACGCAGTATTTT
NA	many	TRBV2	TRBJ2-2	CASSEGRASGELFF	TGTGCCAGCAGTGAAGGTCGGGCATCCGGGGAGCTGTTTTTT
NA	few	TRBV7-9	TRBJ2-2	CASSLAANTGELFF	TGTGCCAGCAGCTTAGCAGCGAACACCGGGGAGCTGTTTTTT
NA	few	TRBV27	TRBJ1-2	CASSLQGPNYGYTF	TGTGCCAGCAGTTTACAGGGGCCCAACTATGGCTACACCTTC
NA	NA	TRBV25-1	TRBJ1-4	CASSEYRGNEKLFF	TGTGCCAGCAGTGAATACAGGGGTAATGAAAAACTGTTTTTT
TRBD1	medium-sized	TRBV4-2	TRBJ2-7	CASSLRDSHYEQYF	TGTGCCAGCAGCCTCCGGGACAGCCACTACGAGCAGTACTTC
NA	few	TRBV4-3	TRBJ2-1	CASSQVRQYNEQFF	TGCGCCAGCAGCCAAGTTCGACAGTACAATGAGCAGTTCTTC
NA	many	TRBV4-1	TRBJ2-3	CASSQVMTFPSDTQYF	TGCGCCAGCAGCCAAGTTATGACATTTCCCTCAGATACGCAGTATTTT
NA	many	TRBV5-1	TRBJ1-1	CASSRQVDTEAFF	TGCGCCAGCAGCCGCCAAGTGGACACTGAAGCTTTCTTT
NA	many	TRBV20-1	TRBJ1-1	CSALRDGDTEAFF	TGCAGTGCTTTACGGGACGGCGACACTGAAGCTTTCTTT
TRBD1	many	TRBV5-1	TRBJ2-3	CASSSGQGADGTDTQYF	TGCGCCAGCAGCTCTGGACAGGGGGCTGATGGCACAGATACGCAGTATTTT
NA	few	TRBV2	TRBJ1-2	CASSYRLYGYTF	TGTGCCAGCAGTTACCGACTCTATGGCTACACCTTC
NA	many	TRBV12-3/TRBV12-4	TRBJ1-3	CASFWRGRVPGNTIYF	TGTGCCAGCTTTTGGCGGGGCAGGGTGCCTGGAAACACCATATATTTT
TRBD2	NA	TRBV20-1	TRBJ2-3	CSASTSGGTDTQYF	TGCAGTGCTAGTACTAGCGGGGGCACAGATACGCAGTATTTT
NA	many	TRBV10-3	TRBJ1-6	CAISENVGGNNSPLHF	TGTGCCATCAGTGAGAATGTCGGCGGAAATAATTCACCCCTCCACTTT
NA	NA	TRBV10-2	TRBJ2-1	CASKSGSYQFF	TGCGCCAGCAAATCGGGAAGTTACCAGTTCTTC
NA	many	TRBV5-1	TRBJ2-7	CASSGSFYEQYF	TGCGCCAGCAGTGGCAGCTTCTACGAGCAGTACTTC
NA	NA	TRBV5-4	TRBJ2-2	CASSLGQLCWELFF	TGTGCCAGCAGCCTTGGACAGCTCTGCTGGGAGCTGTTTTTT
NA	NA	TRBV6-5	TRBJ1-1	CASSYSARLMNTEAFF	TGTGCCAGCAGTTACTCGGCGAGACTCATGAACACTGAAGCTTTCTTT
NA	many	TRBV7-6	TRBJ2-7	CASSLERGNYEQYF	TGTGCCAGCAGCTTAGAAAGGGGGAACTACGAGCAGTACTTC
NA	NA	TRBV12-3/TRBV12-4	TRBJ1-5	CASSPFIPGGRSSNQPQHF	TGTGCCAGCAGTCCATTCATACCCGGAGGGCGGTCGAGCAATCAGCCCCAGCATTTT